This T cell receptor beta chain was identified during a study of blood T cell repertoires in COVID-19. Across the study: The samples span acute and convalescent COVID-19 from the United States, Italy and Spain. T cells, B-cell-depleted T cells, or PBMCs supplied cDNA or gDNA.

The CDR3 is 15 residues long. The V segment lost 0 bases and the J segment 3 bases; nucleotides outside the gene matches: 3. Germline CDR1 and CDR2: SGDLS and YYNGEE. In the original processing: Counts of nucleated cells, estimated from reference gene primer amplification, were obtained. Data came from immunoSEQ multiplex PCR; TCRdb stores just in-frame clones and leaves some out. D and trimming come from the DNA, and the V and J calls and clone size come from that table. This table holds 300,000 to 400,000 clones, 70% to 90% found once. The clonotype comes from a woman aged 50 to 60 who had recovered from COVID-19. V is TRBV9 and J is TRBJ2-1, with 7 positions matching TRBD2. Sequenced sample: peripheral blood. CDR3 protein: CASSVEGRVYNEQFF. The CDR3 DNA sequence: TGTGCCAGCAGCGTAGAAGGGAGGGTCTACAATGAGCAGTTCTTC.